The entry below gives a single T cell receptor (beta chain) sequence along with its context. What it binds is unknown. Cells sorted by CD45RO/CCR7/CD25/CD127/CD95/CD27 comprised CD4+ naive, central memory, regulatory and stem cell-like memory cells. All sorted populations exceeded 95% purity. The sample belongs to a study of beta chain features in type 1 diabetes. Study summary: Some 110,000,000 sorted cells were examined across all samples.

Study-wide results and caveats: The question of HLA type influencing TCRB rearrangement was one that remained unresolved here.

Expressed TCRB transcripts got sequenced, as all isolated RNA was reverse transcribed. Sequencing was performed with immunoSEQ multiplex PCR; in TCRdb, only in-frame clones are kept and a portion is missing. The table has 350,000 to 450,000 clones, 11% to 15% seen once. Germline CDR1 and CDR2: LNHNV and YYDKDF (reference sequence). V trimming: 5 bases; J trimming: 6 bases; junction bases outside the gene matches: 10. The CDR3 length is 15 residues. Sequencing was done on a sample of naive CD4+ T cells from blood. This TCR came from a man aged 25-45 years in good health. This chain uses TRBV15 with TRBJ2-7; 10 bases agree with TRBD2. Here the CDR3 reads CATSLRPLAGAEQYF. Written as DNA, the CDR3 is TGTGCCACCAGCCTCCGGCCGCTAGCGGGGGCCGAGCAGTACTTC.